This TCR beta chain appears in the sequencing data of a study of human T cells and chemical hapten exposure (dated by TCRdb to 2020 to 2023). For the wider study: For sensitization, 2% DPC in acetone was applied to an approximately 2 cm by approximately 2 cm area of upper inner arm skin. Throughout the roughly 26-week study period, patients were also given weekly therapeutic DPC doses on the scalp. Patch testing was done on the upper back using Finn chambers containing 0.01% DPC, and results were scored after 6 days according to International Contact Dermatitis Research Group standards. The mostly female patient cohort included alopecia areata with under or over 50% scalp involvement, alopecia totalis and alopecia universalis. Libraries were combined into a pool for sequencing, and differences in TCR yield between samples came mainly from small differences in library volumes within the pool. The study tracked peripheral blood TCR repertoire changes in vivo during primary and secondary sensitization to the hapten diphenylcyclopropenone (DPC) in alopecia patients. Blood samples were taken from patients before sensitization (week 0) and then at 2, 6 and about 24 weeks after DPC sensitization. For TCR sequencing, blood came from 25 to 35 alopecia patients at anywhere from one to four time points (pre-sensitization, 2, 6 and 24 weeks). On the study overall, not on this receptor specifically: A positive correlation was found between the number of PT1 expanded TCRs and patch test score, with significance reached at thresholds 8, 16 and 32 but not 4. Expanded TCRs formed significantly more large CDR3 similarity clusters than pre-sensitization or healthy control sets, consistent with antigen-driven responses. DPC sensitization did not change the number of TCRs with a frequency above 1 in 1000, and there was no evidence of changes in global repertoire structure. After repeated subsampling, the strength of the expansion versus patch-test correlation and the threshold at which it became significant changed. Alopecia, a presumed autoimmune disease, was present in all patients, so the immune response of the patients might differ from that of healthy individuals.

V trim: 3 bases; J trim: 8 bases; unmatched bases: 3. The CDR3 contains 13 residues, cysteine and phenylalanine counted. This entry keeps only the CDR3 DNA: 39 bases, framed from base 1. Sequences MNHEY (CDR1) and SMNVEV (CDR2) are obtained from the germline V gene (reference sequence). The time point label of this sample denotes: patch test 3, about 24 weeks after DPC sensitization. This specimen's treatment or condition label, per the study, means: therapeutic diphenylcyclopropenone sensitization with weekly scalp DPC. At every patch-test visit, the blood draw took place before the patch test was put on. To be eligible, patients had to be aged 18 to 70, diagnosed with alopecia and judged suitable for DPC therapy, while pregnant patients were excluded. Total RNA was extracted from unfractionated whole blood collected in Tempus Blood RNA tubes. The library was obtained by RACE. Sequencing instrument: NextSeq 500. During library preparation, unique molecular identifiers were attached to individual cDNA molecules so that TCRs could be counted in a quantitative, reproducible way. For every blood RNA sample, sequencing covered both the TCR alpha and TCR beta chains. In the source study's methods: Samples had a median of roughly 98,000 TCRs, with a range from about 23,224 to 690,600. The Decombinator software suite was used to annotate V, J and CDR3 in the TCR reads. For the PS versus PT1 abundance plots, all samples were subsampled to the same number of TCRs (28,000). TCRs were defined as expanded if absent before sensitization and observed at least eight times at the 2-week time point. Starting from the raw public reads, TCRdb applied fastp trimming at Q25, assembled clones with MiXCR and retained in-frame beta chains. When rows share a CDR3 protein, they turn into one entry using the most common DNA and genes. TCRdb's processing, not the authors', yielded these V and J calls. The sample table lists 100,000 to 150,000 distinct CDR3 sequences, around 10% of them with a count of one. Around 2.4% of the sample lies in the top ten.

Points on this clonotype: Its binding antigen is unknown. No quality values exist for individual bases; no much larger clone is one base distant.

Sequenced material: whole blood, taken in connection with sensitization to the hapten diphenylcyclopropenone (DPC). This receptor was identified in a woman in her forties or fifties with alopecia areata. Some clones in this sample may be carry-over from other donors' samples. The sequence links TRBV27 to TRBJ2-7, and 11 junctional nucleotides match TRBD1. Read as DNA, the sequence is TGTGCCAGCAGTTTTGGACAGGGGGCCCAGCAGTACTTC. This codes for CASSFGQGAQQYF.